What follows are 2 T cell receptor beta chains derived from one specimen sequenced in a study of T cell changes during pregnancy in multiple sclerosis. Assay used: immunoSEQ multiplex PCR; TCRdb lists only in-frame clones, some missing. The table lists 70,000 to 95,000 clones, roughly 93% of them singletons. This specimen was peripheral blood, taken in the second trimester of pregnancy. These TCRs come from a female donor in good health, enrolled as a control in a pregnancy study.

The chain uses TRBV4-2 and TRBJ1-2; D is ambiguous. Per germline, CDR1 LGHNA and CDR2 YNFKEQ. The CDR3 spans 12 residues. Trimming stripped 4 bases from V and 4 bases from J, with 7 bases between. The CDR3 nucleotides are TGTGCCAGCAGCCCCTTCGGCTATGGCTACACCTTC. Protein sequence: CASSPFGYGYTF.

The chain couples TRBV27 to TRBJ1-5, with D possibly matching TRBD1 (6 bases). The germline gives CDR1 MNHEY, CDR2 SMNVEV (reference sequence). V was cut by 5 bases and J by 6 bases, with 8 bases left in between. The CDR3 runs 12 residues. CDR3 loop: CASSQGFQPQHF. The CDR3, as DNA: TGTGCCAGCAGTCAGGGGTTTCAGCCCCAGCATTTT.